This T cell receptor (beta chain) was sequenced in a study of T cell changes during pregnancy in multiple sclerosis. Data came from immunoSEQ multiplex PCR; TCRdb stores just in-frame clones and leaves some out. Of under 30,000 clones in the sample, around 89% were seen once. By sample share, this clone is medium-sized. This TCR came from a female donor with multiple sclerosis, enrolled in a pregnancy study. The sequencing here drew on CD8+ T cells from peripheral blood mononuclear cells, taken in the second trimester of pregnancy.

Written as DNA, the CDR3 is TGCGCCAGCAGCTTGGTACAGGCCAACACCGGGGAGCTGTTTTTT. Translating gives CASSLVQANTGELFF. V and J are TRBV5-1 and TRBJ2-2; possible D gene TRBD1, 5 bases. This CDR3 comprises 15 residues. Trimming took off 0 bases at V and 2 bases at J, with 8 bases between the two ends. Germline V lookup: CDR1 SGHRS, CDR2 YFSETQ.